This TCR beta chain was sequenced during a study of long-term antiretroviral therapy in people with HIV. The CDR3 is 13 residues long. Germline CDR1 and CDR2: MNHNS and SASEGT. The V gene lost 7 bases and the J gene lost 7 bases, with 13 bases spanning the gap. General observations from the study: Information on adherence, resistance and therapy changes was unavailable. Post-ART samples showed increased diversity that remained below transplant donor control levels. Clones showing expansion before ART dominated the repertoire at all time points.

The authors ran the immunoSEQ assay, v3.0, at survey level. Data came from immunoSEQ multiplex PCR; TCRdb stores just in-frame clones and leaves some out. The repertoire holds 30,000 to 40,000 clones, roughly 85% seen once, with 3.5% to 5% in the top ten. Worth noting for this clone: Its specificity is unknown.

This TCR derives from a man in his late teens or twenties with HIV. J is TRBJ1-4 and V is TRBV6-1, with D perhaps TRBD1 (5 bases). This sample comprised unsorted PBMCs, obtained roughly 3.3 years after starting antiretroviral therapy. The CDR3 spells CASTVGTAEKLFF. The CDR3 DNA reads as TGTGCCAGCACGGTAGGGACGGCTGAAAAACTGTTTTTT.